These 6 T cell receptor beta chains originate from one sample sequenced in a study of T-cell reconstitution after alpha-beta-depleted transplantation in children. Preparation of the TCRbeta library involved a method that used unique molecular identifiers. Using its own MiXCR run on the PCR reads, TCRdb lists one record per CDR3 protein. The sample consists of some 300,000 distinct CDR3 sequences, approximately 10% of them appearing once. The material was PBMCs from the stem cell graft donor, obtained from the stem cell graft. The source of these receptors is a human donor who donated a stem cell graft to a child with acute lymphoblastic leukemia.

The DNA of the CDR3 is TGTGCCAGCAGCCAAGATGGGGACATGGGCGTGAATGAGGAGGCCAACGTCCTGACTTTC. Translation: CASSQDGDMGVNEEANVLTF. The V call is TRBV4-2, the J call TRBJ2-6, with a tentative D call TRBD1 (6 bases). V lost 0 bases and J 6 bases, leaving 24 bases between the germline ends. The CDR3 sequence is 20 residues long. Germline loops: CDR1 LGHNA, CDR2 YNFKEQ.

This clonotype came up a few times. V gene TRBV5-6 combines with J gene TRBJ2-3, with D possibly TRBD1 on 7 matching bases. Germline assignment: CDR1 SGHDT and CDR2 YYEEEE. V lost 3 bases to trimming and J lost 6 bases, with 17 bases between them. The CDR3 contains 15 residues. DNA for the CDR3: TGTGCCAGCAGCTCCAACTTGGAGGGGGCGGATACGCAGTATTTT. It translates to CASSSNLEGADTQYF.

The gene calls are TRBV4-3 and TRBJ2-7; no definite D call. Germline V gene lookup returns CDR1 LGHNA and CDR2 YSLEER. V lost 0 bases and J lost 4, with 13 bases in between. The CDR3 has 15 residues. CDR3 amino acids: CASSQDNTLWYEQYF. The CDR3 DNA reads TGCGCCAGCAGCCAAGATAACACTCTGTGGTACGAGCAGTACTTC.

The V call is TRBV6-1, the J call TRBJ2-7; D gene ambiguous. Germline CDR1 reads MNHNS; CDR2 reads SASEGT. This CDR3 contains 9 residues. Trimming removed 10 bases from V and 10 bases from J, with 11 bases in between. CDR3 protein: CATSIPQYF. CDR3 nucleotides: TGTGCCACATCAATTCCCCAGTACTTC.

The chain joins TRBV5-4 to TRBJ2-5; the match to TRBD2 covers 7 bases. After removal of 3 bases from V and 7 bases from J, the junction contained 9 bases not matched to a gene. The CDR3 consists of 14 residues. Germline lookup yields CDR1 SGHNT and CDR2 YYREEE (reference sequence). The CDR3 loop reads CASSWNREAGTQYF. The CDR3, as DNA: TGTGCCAGCAGCTGGAACCGGGAGGCGGGGACCCAGTACTTC. Full variable domain (remainder filled in from reference TRBV5-4 and TRBJ2-5): ETGVTQSPTHLIKTRGQQVTLRCSSQSGHNTVSWYQQALGQGPQFIFQYYREEENGRGNFPPRFSGLQFPNYSSELNVNALELDDSALYLCASSWNREAGTQYFGPGTRLLVL.

This chain links TRBV12-3 or TRBV12-4 with TRBJ1-5, with 11 bases that match TRBD1. The CDR3 length is 17 residues. J was trimmed by 0 bases and V by 6 bases; bases with no gene match: 7. CDR3: CASSLGTGGYSNQPQHF. The CDR3, as DNA: TGTGCCAGCAGCCTTGGGACAGGGGGGTATAGCAATCAGCCCCAGCATTTT.